Listed below are T cell receptor beta chains from one sample, sequenced in a study of blood T cell repertoires in COVID-19. Sequenced by immunoSEQ multiplex PCR; TCRdb stores in-frame clones only, minus some. The table lists about 40,000 clones, around 93% of them singletons, with about a sixth in the top ten. The specimen sequenced was peripheral blood. The receptors derive from a woman aged 25 to 39 in a cohort sampled during active COVID-19. CDR3s include the opening cysteine and the closing phenylalanine or tryptophan. Each record gives: V gene, clone size, D gene, J gene, CDR3 length, CDR3 DNA, CDR3 protein. D genes are given only for firm matches. The size entry is marked missing in some rows and otherwise reads once, few, many or a size class.

V gene: TRBV5-1; clone size: -; D gene: TRBD1; J gene: TRBJ1-3; CDR3 length: 16; CDR3 DNA: TGCGCCAGCAGCGGGGGACAGGGTGGCTCTGGAAACACCATATATTTT; CDR3 protein: CASSGGQGGSGNTIYF
V gene: TRBV27; clone size: -; D gene: -; J gene: TRBJ1-1; CDR3 length: 15; CDR3 DNA: TGTGCCAGCAGTTCTCGGACATTCATGAACACTGAAGCTTTCTTT; CDR3 protein: CASSSRTFMNTEAFF
V gene: TRBV24-1; clone size: once; D gene: TRBD2; J gene: TRBJ2-3; CDR3 length: 18; CDR3 DNA: TGTGCCACCAGTGATCACTTAGCGGGAGGGCCCGGGACAGATACGCAGTATTTT; CDR3 protein: CATSDHLAGGPGTDTQYF
V gene: TRBV5-6; clone size: -; D gene: -; J gene: TRBJ2-2; CDR3 length: 16; CDR3 DNA: TGTGCCAGCAGCTTCTCCGTCGGAGGGAACACCGGGGAGCTGTTTTTT; CDR3 protein: CASSFSVGGNTGELFF
V gene: TRBV19; clone size: -; D gene: -; J gene: TRBJ2-1; CDR3 length: 14; CDR3 DNA: TGTGCCAGTAGTTTGGGGCAGGGGTGGAATGAGCAGTTCTTC; CDR3 protein: CASSLGQGWNEQFF
V gene: TRBV9; clone size: -; D gene: TRBD2; J gene: TRBJ2-7; CDR3 length: 14; CDR3 DNA: TGTGCCAGCAGCGACTCCGCGGGAGGCTACGAGCAGTACTTC; CDR3 protein: CASSDSAGGYEQYF
V gene: TRBV24-1; clone size: -; D gene: -; J gene: TRBJ2-2; CDR3 length: 18; CDR3 DNA: TGTGCCAGCGGGACCGGGACAGCTAGCGGGTCTCTGAAGGGGGAGCTGTTTTTT; CDR3 protein: CASGTGTASGSLKGELFF
V gene: TRBV24-1; clone size: -; D gene: TRBD1; J gene: TRBJ2-5; CDR3 length: 14; CDR3 DNA: TGTGCCACCAGTGCCTCCGGGACAGTAGAGACCCAGTACTTC; CDR3 protein: CATSASGTVETQYF
V gene: TRBV7-9; clone size: once; D gene: -; J gene: TRBJ1-4; CDR3 length: 16; CDR3 DNA: TGTGCCAGCAGCTTGCCCTCAGGGTGGGGCAATGAAAAACTGTTTTTT; CDR3 protein: CASSLPSGWGNEKLFF
V gene: TRBV6-2/TRBV6-3; clone size: -; D gene: -; J gene: TRBJ1-4; CDR3 length: 15; CDR3 DNA: TGTGCCAGCAGCCGTGACAGTCACCAGAATGAAAAACTGTTTTTT; CDR3 protein: CASSRDSHQNEKLFF
V gene: TRBV4-3; clone size: once; D gene: -; J gene: TRBJ2-3; CDR3 length: 16; CDR3 DNA: TGCGCCAGCAGCCAAGATGTAGCTTATAGCACAGATACGCAGTATTTT; CDR3 protein: CASSQDVAYSTDTQYF
V gene: TRBV27; clone size: -; D gene: -; J gene: TRBJ1-1; CDR3 length: 14; CDR3 DNA: TGTGCCAGCAGTTTATCAGGGGATGGAGCTGAAGCTTTCTTT; CDR3 protein: CASSLSGDGAEAFF
V gene: TRBV18; clone size: once; D gene: TRBD2; J gene: TRBJ2-1; CDR3 length: 16; CDR3 DNA: TGTGCCAGCTCACTGGGACTAGCGGGAGGGAGCTATGAGCAGTTCTTC; CDR3 protein: CASSLGLAGGSYEQFF
V gene: TRBV9; clone size: once; D gene: TRBD1; J gene: TRBJ1-2; CDR3 length: 15; CDR3 DNA: TGTGCCAGCAGCGTAGTAGGAGGGGGCGTCTATGGCTACACCTTC; CDR3 protein: CASSVVGGGVYGYTF
V gene: TRBV24-1; clone size: -; D gene: -; J gene: TRBJ2-2; CDR3 length: 16; CDR3 DNA: TGTGCCACCAGTGATTGGGGACAAATAAACACCGGGGAGCTGTTTTTT; CDR3 protein: CATSDWGQINTGELFF
V gene: TRBV7-3; clone size: -; D gene: TRBD1; J gene: TRBJ2-3; CDR3 length: 15; CDR3 DNA: TGTGCCAGCAGCTTAAGGGACAGGGATACAGATACGCAGTATTTT; CDR3 protein: CASSLRDRDTDTQYF
V gene: TRBV9; clone size: once; D gene: -; J gene: TRBJ1-3; CDR3 length: 15; CDR3 DNA: TGTGCCAGCAGCCTCGAGGGAGGCTCTGGAAACACCATATATTTT; CDR3 protein: CASSLEGGSGNTIYF
V gene: TRBV19; clone size: -; D gene: TRBD1; J gene: TRBJ2-7; CDR3 length: 15; CDR3 DNA: TGTGCCAGTAGTCCCGACAGGGGCTCTCCTAACGAGCAGTACTTC; CDR3 protein: CASSPDRGSPNEQYF
V gene: TRBV19; clone size: -; D gene: -; J gene: TRBJ1-1; CDR3 length: 14; CDR3 DNA: TGTGCCAGTAGTATGGGCCATTTGAACACTGAAGCTTTCTTT; CDR3 protein: CASSMGHLNTEAFF
V gene: TRBV28; clone size: -; D gene: TRBD2; J gene: TRBJ2-1; CDR3 length: 16; CDR3 DNA: TGTGCCAGCAGTTTTGCGGGAGGGCCCAGGTACAATGAGCAGTTCTTC; CDR3 protein: CASSFAGGPRYNEQFF
V gene: TRBV12-2; clone size: -; D gene: -; J gene: TRBJ1-2; CDR3 length: 14; CDR3 DNA: TGTGCAAGTCGCGTCAGGGTTGTAAGGGGATTCAACACCTTC; CDR3 protein: CASRVRVVRGFNTF
V gene: TRBV5-4; clone size: -; D gene: -; J gene: TRBJ1-2; CDR3 length: 15; CDR3 DNA: TGTGCCAGCAGCCGTGGCCAGGGCTATAACTATGGCTACACCTTC; CDR3 protein: CASSRGQGYNYGYTF
V gene: TRBV9; clone size: -; D gene: TRBD2; J gene: TRBJ2-1; CDR3 length: 16; CDR3 DNA: TGTGCCAGCAGCGTAGCTTCAGCGGGAGGAATTGGTGAGCAGTTCTTC; CDR3 protein: CASSVASAGGIGEQFF
V gene: TRBV6-1; clone size: -; D gene: TRBD2; J gene: TRBJ2-7; CDR3 length: 16; CDR3 DNA: TGTGCCAGCAGTGGGGGACCGGGACTAACGTTCTACGAGCAGTACTTC; CDR3 protein: CASSGGPGLTFYEQYF
V gene: TRBV5-6; clone size: -; D gene: -; J gene: TRBJ2-2; CDR3 length: 14; CDR3 DNA: TGTGCCAGCAGCCGATTCGGTCAAGCCGGGGAGCTGTTTTTT; CDR3 protein: CASSRFGQAGELFF
V gene: TRBV2; clone size: -; D gene: TRBD1; J gene: TRBJ2-5; CDR3 length: 12; CDR3 DNA: TGTGCCAGCAGTTCCAGGGGGGAGACCCAGTACTTC; CDR3 protein: CASSSRGETQYF
V gene: TRBV4-1; clone size: few; D gene: -; J gene: TRBJ1-6; CDR3 length: 16; CDR3 DNA: TGCGCCAGCAGCCAAGAGATGGGCAGCTATAATTCACCCCTCCACTTT; CDR3 protein: CASSQEMGSYNSPLHF
V gene: TRBV27; clone size: once; D gene: TRBD2; J gene: TRBJ2-7; CDR3 length: 20; CDR3 DNA: TGTGCCAGCAGTCGGAGAGGGGCACAGGGTGTACTAGCGGGTTCCTACGAGCAGTACTTC; CDR3 protein: CASSRRGAQGVLAGSYEQYF
V gene: TRBV28; clone size: -; D gene: -; J gene: TRBJ1-2; CDR3 length: 14; CDR3 DNA: TGTGCCAGCAAACTCCGGGGGGGGCTGGATGGCTACACCTTC; CDR3 protein: CASKLRGGLDGYTF
V gene: TRBV6-5; clone size: -; D gene: TRBD1; J gene: TRBJ1-1; CDR3 length: 15; CDR3 DNA: TGTGCCAGCAAAGACAGGGAGCGGGCGAACACTGAAGCTTTCTTT; CDR3 protein: CASKDRERANTEAFF
V gene: TRBV19; clone size: once; D gene: TRBD1; J gene: TRBJ2-1; CDR3 length: 16; CDR3 DNA: TGTGCCAGTAGTATTTCTAGGACAGGGGGCTACAATGAGCAGTTCTTC; CDR3 protein: CASSISRTGGYNEQFF
V gene: TRBV7-9; clone size: -; D gene: -; J gene: TRBJ2-7; CDR3 length: 16; CDR3 DNA: TGTGCCAGCAGCCGGGGGGGCACAGGGGGCCTTTACGAGCAGTACTTC; CDR3 protein: CASSRGGTGGLYEQYF
V gene: TRBV29-1; clone size: -; D gene: -; J gene: TRBJ2-5; CDR3 length: 16; CDR3 DNA: TGCAGCGTTGACCCCCACGGAGGGAGGCCTGGAGAGACCCAGTACTTC; CDR3 protein: CSVDPHGGRPGETQYF
V gene: TRBV6-5; clone size: -; D gene: TRBD1; J gene: TRBJ2-1; CDR3 length: 14; CDR3 DNA: TGTGCCAGCAGTTACGGGCAGGGGGCTAATGAGCAGTTCTTC; CDR3 protein: CASSYGQGANEQFF
V gene: TRBV9; clone size: -; D gene: TRBD2; J gene: TRBJ2-7; CDR3 length: 15; CDR3 DNA: TGTGCCAGCAGCGTAGCTAGCGGCTCCACCTACGAGCAGTACTTC; CDR3 protein: CASSVASGSTYEQYF
V gene: TRBV11-2; clone size: -; D gene: TRBD2; J gene: TRBJ2-5; CDR3 length: 18; CDR3 DNA: TGTGCCAGCAGCACAGGACTAGCGGGAGGAAAGGGTAGGGAGACCCAGTACTTC; CDR3 protein: CASSTGLAGGKGRETQYF
V gene: TRBV6-5; clone size: -; D gene: -; J gene: TRBJ1-4; CDR3 length: 15; CDR3 DNA: TGTGCCAGCAACCCGGCGGGTGCAACTAATGAAAAACTGTTTTTT; CDR3 protein: CASNPAGATNEKLFF
V gene: TRBV12-3/TRBV12-4; clone size: -; D gene: TRBD1; J gene: TRBJ2-1; CDR3 length: 13; CDR3 DNA: TGTGCCAGCGTTGGGACAGGGAACAATGAGCAGTTCTTC; CDR3 protein: CASVGTGNNEQFF
V gene: TRBV27; clone size: once; D gene: -; J gene: TRBJ2-5; CDR3 length: 13; CDR3 DNA: TGTGCCAGCAGTTTACAACATCAGAAGACCCAGTACTTC; CDR3 protein: CASSLQHQKTQYF
V gene: TRBV9; clone size: -; D gene: TRBD2; J gene: TRBJ2-2; CDR3 length: 15; CDR3 DNA: TGTGCCAGCAGCCTCTCTAGCGGGAACACCGGGGAGCTGTTTTTT; CDR3 protein: CASSLSSGNTGELFF
V gene: TRBV6-6; clone size: -; D gene: TRBD1; J gene: TRBJ1-2; CDR3 length: 16; CDR3 DNA: TGTGCCAGCAGTTACCGATCCTCGACAGGGGAGTATGGCTACACCTTC; CDR3 protein: CASSYRSSTGEYGYTF
V gene: TRBV5-4; clone size: -; D gene: TRBD2; J gene: TRBJ2-1; CDR3 length: 15; CDR3 DNA: TGTGCCAGCAGCTTGCCGAAGCGGGAAATGGATGAGCAGTTCTTC; CDR3 protein: CASSLPKREMDEQFF
V gene: TRBV13; clone size: -; D gene: TRBD2; J gene: TRBJ2-3; CDR3 length: 15; CDR3 DNA: TGTGCCAGCAGCTCCGGGACTAGCGCATCAGATACGCAGTATTTT; CDR3 protein: CASSSGTSASDTQYF
V gene: TRBV24-1; clone size: -; D gene: TRBD2; J gene: TRBJ2-5; CDR3 length: 16; CDR3 DNA: TGTGCCACCGGATCGAGACTAGCGGGGTTTGAAGAGACCCAGTACTTC; CDR3 protein: CATGSRLAGFEETQYF
V gene: TRBV28; clone size: -; D gene: -; J gene: TRBJ1-6; CDR3 length: 12; CDR3 DNA: TGTGCCAGCAGTTTACTCAATTCACCCCTCCACTTT; CDR3 protein: CASSLLNSPLHF
V gene: TRBV3-1/TRBV3-2; clone size: -; D gene: -; J gene: TRBJ2-7; CDR3 length: 14; CDR3 DNA: TGTGCCAGCAGCCCCCGGACTATCTCCTACGAGCAGTACTTC; CDR3 protein: CASSPRTISYEQYF
V gene: TRBV6-5; clone size: -; D gene: -; J gene: TRBJ1-3; CDR3 length: 11; CDR3 DNA: TGTGCCAGCAGTTACCTAAACACCATATATTTT; CDR3 protein: CASSYLNTIYF
V gene: TRBV5-1; clone size: -; D gene: -; J gene: TRBJ2-7; CDR3 length: 14; CDR3 DNA: TGCGCCAGCAGCCCTATCGGGGTTTCCTACGAGCAGTACTTC; CDR3 protein: CASSPIGVSYEQYF